These 27 T cell receptor beta chains came from one sample sequenced in a study of cytomegalovirus exposure and HLA in healthy donors. Produced via immunoSEQ multiplex PCR; TCRdb's table is partial and in-frame only. The table lists 55,000 to 75,000 clones, nearly 95% of them singletons. The material sequenced was PBMCs. The receptors were sampled from a man aged 18 to 30 in good health and CMV-seropositive.

This chain connects TRBV28 to TRBJ1-5, with D maybe TRBD1 (6 bases). Trimming removed 5 bases at V and 2 bases at J, with 16 bases between. CDR3 size: 16 residues. Germline-derived CDR1 and CDR2 are MDHEN and SYDVKM. Here the CDR3 DNA reads TGTGCCAGCAGTGTCCGGGAGGGGGTGGGCAATCAGCCCCAGCATTTT. It is translated as CASSVREGVGNQPQHF. The full variable domain, in which reference TRBV28 and TRBJ1-5 provide the parts outside the CDR3, is DVKVTQSSRYLVKRTGEKVFLECVQDMDHENMFWYRQDPGLGLRLIYFSYDVKMKEKGDIPEGYSVSREKKERFSLILESASTNQTSMYLCASSVREGVGNQPQHFGDGTRLSIL.

The rearrangement links TRBV6-4 to TRBJ2-1; TRBD2 matches 10 bases. The CDR3 has 16 residues. Germline V CDR1 and CDR2: MRHNA, SNTAGT. V was pared by 2 bases and J by 7 bases, with 8 bases of the junction left unmatched. The CDR3 DNA reads as TGTGCCAGCAGTGACGAAGCGGGAGGGGGCCTTAATGAGCAGTTCTTC. Amino acids: CASSDEAGGGLNEQFF.

The V gene is TRBV15, the J gene TRBJ2-1; TRBD2 aligns across 12 bases. The CDR3 has 16 residues. Per the germline V gene, CDR1 is LNHNV and CDR2 is YYDKDF (reference sequence). The V gene end was trimmed by 1 base and the J gene end by 8 bases; junction bases not matched to a gene: 6. CDR3 amino acids: CATSRADGLAGYEQFF. DNA of the CDR3: TGTGCCACCAGCAGAGCTGATGGACTAGCGGGATATGAGCAGTTCTTC.

The V gene is TRBV7-9, the J gene TRBJ2-2; 9 positions match TRBD1. There are 15 residues in the CDR3. Germline-derived CDR1 and CDR2 are SEHNR and FQNEAQ (reference sequence). J was trimmed by 6 bases and V by 2 bases; bases with no gene match: 4. CDR3 region: CASSLWDRVSGELFF. CDR3 bases: TGTGCCAGCAGCTTATGGGACAGGGTATCCGGGGAGCTGTTTTTT.

The genes are TRBV28 and TRBJ2-7, with 9 bases identical to TRBD2. Germline values: CDR1 MDHEN, CDR2 SYDVKM. The CDR3 contains 14 residues. Trimming at V came to 6 bases and at J to 4 bases, leaving 7 bases not matched to a gene. CDR3 sequence: CASSRVSGGYEQYF. The CDR3 nucleotides read TGTGCCAGCAGCCGCGTTAGCGGGGGATACGAGCAGTACTTC. The full variable domain, with the rest looked up from reference TRBV28 and TRBJ2-7, is DVKVTQSSRYLVKRTGEKVFLECVQDMDHENMFWYRQDPGLGLRLIYFSYDVKMKEKGDIPEGYSVSREKKERFSLILESASTNQTSMYLCASSRVSGGYEQYFGPGTRLTVT.

V is TRBV5-1 and J is TRBJ2-1; 11 nucleotides line up with TRBD2. Germline V gene lookup returns CDR1 SGHRS and CDR2 YFSETQ. Trimming cost V 0 bases and J 9 bases; bases outside gene matches: 8. The CDR3 covers 16 residues. For the CDR3, the DNA is TGCGCCAGCAGCTTGGGTAGCGGGGGGGCGCTCGTTGAGCAGTTCTTC. Protein: CASSLGSGGALVEQFF. Combining the CDR3 with reference TRBV5-1 and TRBJ2-1 gives the whole variable domain KAGVTQTPRYLIKTRGQQVTLSCSPISGHRSVSWYQQTPGQGLQFLFEYFSETQRNKGNFPGRFSGRQFSNSRSEMNVSTLELGDSALYLCASSLGSGGALVEQFFGPGTRLTVL.

Comments on this clone: This sample includes further DNA sequences coding for the same CDR3. The chain joins TRBV10-3 to TRBJ2-1, with a weak D call TRBD2 (5 bases). The CDR3 has 15 amino acids. CDR1 and CDR2 from the germline V gene are ENHRY and SYGVKD. Trimming pared 2 bases from V and 1 base from J, leaving 9 bases between. The CDR3 DNA is TGTGCCATCAGTGAGAGTGAGGGATCCTACAATGAGCAGTTCTTC. Protein: CAISESEGSYNEQFF.

A word on this clone: Other DNA sequences in the sample encode the same CDR3. The DNA of the CDR3 is TGCGCCAGCAGCTTGGGACAGGGCGTAAACACTGAAGCTTTCTTT. It yields the protein CASSLGQGVNTEAFF. This chain joins TRBV5-1 and TRBJ1-1; the match to TRBD1 covers 7 bases. Germline V gives CDR1 SGHRS, CDR2 YFSETQ. J lost 2 bases, V lost 0 bases, and 4 bases had no gene match. This CDR3 contains 15 residues.

J is TRBJ2-7 and V is TRBV28, with 7 bases that match TRBD1. The CDR3 contains 15 residues. The trim removed 5 bases at V and 4 bases at J, leaving 11 bases unmatched. Germline V gene data show CDR1 as MDHEN and CDR2 as SYDVKM. The CDR3 protein is CASSPPTGAKYEQYF. As DNA, the CDR3 is TGTGCCAGCAGTCCTCCAACAGGGGCGAAGTACGAGCAGTACTTC.

This sequence joins TRBV11-2 and TRBJ2-7; 11 bases align to TRBD2. CDR1 is SGHAT, CDR2 FQNNGV, per germline. V trimming: 5 bases; J trimming: 3 bases; junction bases outside the gene matches: 6. This CDR3 comprises 15 residues. The CDR3 DNA is TGTGCCAGCAGCCTTCTAGCGGGAGGTATCTACGAGCAGTACTTC. Residues: CASSLLAGGIYEQYF.

This clone was recorded only once. The rearrangement joins TRBV5-4 to TRBJ1-4, with a possible D match to TRBD1 (5 bases). Germline assignment: CDR1 SGHNT and CDR2 YYREEE (reference sequence). The CDR3 is 14 amino acids. The ends were cut back, 0 bases at V and 3 bases at J, with 6 bases in the middle. Here the CDR3 DNA reads TGTGCCAGCAGCTTGGGGGGGGCTAATGAAAAACTGTTTTTT. Translated, it gives CASSLGGANEKLFF.

The chain is built from TRBV19 and TRBJ2-3, with D perhaps matching TRBD2 (6 bases). Germline loops: CDR1 LNHDA, CDR2 SQIVND (reference sequence). The CDR3 runs 13 residues. The V and J ends lost 7 bases and 0 bases respectively, with 8 bases between them. CDR3 loop: CASTGVSTDTQYF. The CDR3 nucleotides read TGTGCCAGTACGGGGGTTAGCACAGATACGCAGTATTTT. The variable domain in full, completed from reference TRBV19 and TRBJ2-3, reads DGGITQSPKYLFRKEGQNVTLSCEQNLNHDAMYWYRQDPGQGLRLIYYSQIVNDFQKGDIAEGYSVSREKKESFPLTVTSAQKNPTAFYLCASTGVSTDTQYFGPGTRLTVL.

The J gene is TRBJ2-1, the V gene TRBV6-1, with TRBD1 matching over 7 bases. CDR1 is MNHNS, CDR2 SASEGT, per germline. This CDR3 has 14 amino acids. After removal of 6 bases from V and 4 bases from J, the junction contained 6 bases not matched to a gene. The chain's CDR3 is CASRNRGQYNEQFF. As DNA, the CDR3 is TGTGCCAGCAGAAACCGGGGACAGTACAATGAGCAGTTCTTC.

The rearrangement links TRBV28 to TRBJ1-5; D is possibly TRBD1 (5 bases). Germline CDR1 is MDHEN and CDR2 is SYDVKM. This CDR3 is built from 15 residues. V was shortened by 5 bases and J by 7 bases, with 18 bases between the two germline ends. The CDR3 protein is CASSPSTGSTQPQHF. Written as DNA, the CDR3 is TGTGCCAGCAGTCCTTCCACAGGTTCCACCCAGCCCCAGCATTTT.

This clone appeared once. The chain carries TRBV5-1 and TRBJ2-2; 9 bases map to TRBD2. Losses at the gene ends were 3 bases for V and 7 bases for J; bases not matched to a gene: 4. From germline, CDR1 is SGHRS and CDR2 YFSETQ. This CDR3 is 14 amino acids long. Written as DNA, the CDR3 is TGCGCCAGCAGCTCGGCGACTAGCGGCGGGGAGCTGTTTTTT. This translates into CASSSATSGGELFF.

The rearrangement links TRBV6-1 to TRBJ2-3; a possible D gene is TRBD2 (6 bases). CDR1 and CDR2 from the germline V gene are MNHNS and SASEGT. The CDR3 extends over 16 amino acids. The V end was cut by 0 bases, the J end by 3 bases, with 13 bases between. CDR3 bases: TGTGCCAGCAGTGAAGCCCTCGGGAGCCGGACAGATACGCAGTATTTT. Protein product: CASSEALGSRTDTQYF.

This rearrangement joins TRBV5-4 to TRBJ2-4; 7 bases match TRBD1. Germline lookup yields CDR1 SGHNT and CDR2 YYREEE (reference sequence). The CDR3 runs 16 residues. Trimming removed 1 base from V and 2 bases from J; junction bases left unmatched: 6. The DNA for the CDR3 is TGTGCCAGCAGCTTGATCCCGACAGGGCCCAAAAACATTCAGTACTTC. It translates to CASSLIPTGPKNIQYF.

The V gene is TRBV5-8, the J gene TRBJ1-2; no definite D call. Trimming pared 0 bases from V and 4 bases from J, leaving 4 bases between. Germline CDR1 SGHTS, CDR2 YDEGEE. There are 12 residues in the CDR3. The DNA for the CDR3 is TGTGCCAGCAGCTTGGCGGTCTATGGCTACACCTTC. Protein: CASSLAVYGYTF.

The CDR3 is CASSRRGSDRGLAVLEQYF. The CDR3 DNA reads TGTGCCAGCAGTCGAAGAGGGTCGGATCGGGGACTAGCGGTCTTAGAGCAGTACTTC. This sequence joins TRBV28 and TRBJ2-7; 11 bases align to TRBD2. The V segment lost 5 bases and the J segment 7 bases; nucleotides outside the gene matches: 22. This CDR3 region has 19 residues. CDR1 is MDHEN, CDR2 SYDVKM, per germline.

The J gene is TRBJ2-3, the V gene TRBV28, with 10 bases that match TRBD2. CDR1 is MDHEN, CDR2 SYDVKM, per germline. V lost 5 bases, J lost 3 bases, and 8 bases stayed unmatched. CDR3 size: 16 residues. In DNA form, the CDR3 reads TGTGCCAGCAGTCCCACTAGCGGGGAAGAGACAGATACGCAGTATTTT. Its translation is CASSPTSGEETDTQYF.

The chain is built from TRBV5-1 and TRBJ1-2; D gene uncertain. Trimming removed 1 base at V and 1 base at J, with 17 bases between. There are 17 residues in the CDR3. Per germline, CDR1 SGHRS and CDR2 YFSETQ. The CDR3 coding sequence is TGCGCCAGCAGCTTGAAGCGGACGGAATCCTTTAACTATGGCTACACCTTC. Translating it yields CASSLKRTESFNYGYTF. The full variable domain, completed using reference TRBV5-1 and TRBJ1-2, is KAGVTQTPRYLIKTRGQQVTLSCSPISGHRSVSWYQQTPGQGLQFLFEYFSETQRNKGNFPGRFSGRQFSNSRSEMNVSTLELGDSALYLCASSLKRTESFNYGYTFGSGTRLTVV.

V gene TRBV6-1 combines with J gene TRBJ2-6; D uncertain. The CDR3 totals 17 residues. The V end lost 1 base, the J end lost 0 bases, and 10 bases lay between the germline ends. Germline loops: CDR1 MNHNS, CDR2 SASEGT. CDR3 sequence reads: CASSEDGSYSGANVLTF. CDR3 nucleotides: TGTGCCAGCAGTGAAGATGGTAGTTACTCTGGGGCCAACGTCCTGACTTTC.

Concerning this clone itself: The same CDR3 can be traced to other DNA sequences in this sample. V usage is TRBV6-1 and J usage is TRBJ2-7, with 12 bases that match TRBD2. V was clipped by 3 bases and J by 3 bases; unmatched bases: 3. Germline lookup yields CDR1 MNHNS and CDR2 SASEGT. This CDR3 is 15 amino acids long. CDR3 nucleotide sequence: TGTGCCAGCAGTGAGGAACTAGCGGGAGGCTACGAGCAGTACTTC. Amino acid sequence: CASSEELAGGYEQYF.

V usage is TRBV27 and J usage is TRBJ2-7, with 14 bases aligning to TRBD2. The CDR3 spans 15 residues. V was clipped by 6 bases and J by 7 bases; unmatched bases: 8. Germline CDR1 is MNHEY and CDR2 is SMNVEV (reference sequence). The CDR3 sequence: CASRPGLAGAGEQYF. DNA for the CDR3: TGTGCCAGCAGACCGGGACTAGCGGGAGCTGGTGAGCAGTACTTC.

This sequence joins TRBV19 and TRBJ2-7, with a tentative D call TRBD2 (6 bases). The V gene's germline CDR1 is LNHDA and CDR2 SQIVND (reference sequence). This CDR3 is built from 15 residues. V lost 4 bases, J lost 0 bases, and 13 bases lay in between. CDR3 amino acids: CASSTPGLRSYEQYF. The CDR3 coding sequence is TGTGCCAGTAGTACTCCGGGACTCCGCTCCTACGAGCAGTACTTC.

V gene TRBV6-6 combines with J gene TRBJ1-3; D unresolved. CDR3 length: 14 residues. V lost 5 bases and J lost 0, with 8 bases in between. Germline values: CDR1 MNHNY, CDR2 SVGAGI (reference sequence). In DNA form, the CDR3 reads TGTGCCAGCAGTCCGAGTAGCTCTGGAAACACCATATATTTT. The encoded protein is CASSPSSSGNTIYF.

A note on this clone: The junction shows a germline mismatch at one end, possibly a read error. The chain joins TRBV2 to TRBJ1-2; a weak D match, TRBD1 (5 bases). The CDR3 is made up of 15 amino acids. The germline CDR1 and CDR2 sequences are SNHLY and FYNNEI. The CDR3: CASSDGDVTGPPLVF. In DNA, the CDR3 is TGTGCCAGCAGTGACGGTGATGTAACAGGCCCACCTCTGGTATTC.